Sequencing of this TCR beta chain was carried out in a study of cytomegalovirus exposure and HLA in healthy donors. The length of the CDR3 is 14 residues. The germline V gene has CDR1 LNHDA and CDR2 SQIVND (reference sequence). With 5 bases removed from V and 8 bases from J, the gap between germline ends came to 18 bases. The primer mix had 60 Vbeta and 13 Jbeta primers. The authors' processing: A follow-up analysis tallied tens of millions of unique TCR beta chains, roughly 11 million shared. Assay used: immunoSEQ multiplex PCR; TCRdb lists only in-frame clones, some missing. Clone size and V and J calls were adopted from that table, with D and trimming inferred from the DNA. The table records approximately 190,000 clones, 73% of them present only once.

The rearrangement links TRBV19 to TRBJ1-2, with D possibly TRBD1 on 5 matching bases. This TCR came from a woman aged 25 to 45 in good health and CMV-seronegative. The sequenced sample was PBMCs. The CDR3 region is CASSSRQGLYGYTF. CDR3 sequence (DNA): TGTGCCAGTAGTTCCCGGCAGGGATTGTACGGCTACACCTTC. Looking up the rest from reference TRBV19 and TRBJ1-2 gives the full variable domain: DGGITQSPKYLFRKEGQNVTLSCEQNLNHDAMYWYRQDPGQGLRLIYYSQIVNDFQKGDIAEGYSVSREKKESFPLTVTSAQKNPTAFYLCASSSRQGLYGYTFGSGTRLTVV.